This note documents a single T cell receptor beta chain sequence. The sample belongs to a study of blood T cells in healthy people across ages. The use of a sample-barcoded 5' primer and a J-beta primer mix characterized a second PCR of roughly 6 to 12 cycles. From the 5' RACE reads, TCRdb called clonotypes with MiXCR, one entry per CDR3 protein. The repertoire holds 1.5 million to 2 million distinct CDR3 sequences, with around half as singletons. The receptor was isolated from a woman aged 40 to 49 in good health. The sequenced sample consisted of blood.

The CDR3 DNA sequence: TGTGCCAGCAGTTTACAGGAGGGGTCCTACAATGAGCAGTTCTTC. Translating it yields CASSLQEGSYNEQFF. The chain joins TRBV7-8 to TRBJ2-1; tentatively, D is TRBD2 (6 bases). The germline V gene has CDR1 SGHVS and CDR2 FQNEAQ. CDR3 length equals 15 residues. Trimming removed 6 bases from V and 1 base from J, with 13 bases in between.